The 13 T cell receptor beta chains listed next were all sequenced from one sample in a study of cytotoxic CD8 clonotypes in ibrutinib-treated CLL. The method was immunoSEQ multiplex PCR; TCRdb's version includes in-frame clones alone and lacks a portion of them. The sample contains 200,000 to 250,000 clones, around 70% of which appear only once. The material sequenced was PBMCs, taken after 12 months of ibrutinib treatment. Every receptor here comes from a human donor with chronic lymphocytic leukemia.

DNA of the CDR3: TGCGCCAGCAGCTTGGGGGGCAGGGCGGACCGGGCCTACGAGCAGTACTTC. It specifies CASSLGGRADRAYEQYF. This chain connects TRBV5-1 to TRBJ2-7; weak D call: TRBD1 (5 bases). CDR1 SGHRS and CDR2 YFSETQ come from the germline V gene. This CDR3 contains 17 residues. The germline V and J ends were trimmed by 0 bases and 2 bases, with 18 bases remaining between them.

The chain recombines TRBV28 with TRBJ1-2; D might be TRBD1 (5 bases). Germline loops: CDR1 MDHEN, CDR2 SYDVKM. The germline V and J ends were trimmed by 8 bases and 5 bases, with 9 bases remaining between them. CDR3 length: 11 amino acids. The CDR3 sequence is CASRQPYGYTF. CDR3 DNA sequence: TGTGCCAGCCGACAGCCTTATGGCTACACCTTC.

The V call is TRBV6-5, the J call TRBJ1-5, with D perhaps TRBD1 (6 bases). CDR3 size: 13 residues. Trimming removed 6 bases from V and 11 bases from J, with 17 bases in between. The germline CDR1 and CDR2 sequences are MNHEY and SVGAGI. The chain's CDR3 is CASRGTPPWSQHF. As DNA, the CDR3 is TGTGCCAGCAGAGGGACACCGCCTTGGTCCCAGCATTTT.

The J gene is TRBJ1-1, the V gene TRBV13; the match to TRBD1 covers 11 bases. Germline assignment: CDR1 PRHDT and CDR2 FYEKMQ (reference sequence). V dropped 3 bases and J dropped 5; count of bases not matched to a gene: 5. This CDR3 has 15 residues. CDR3 in amino acids: CASSLDRGQMTEAFF. CDR3 DNA sequence: TGTGCCAGCAGCTTGGACAGGGGGCAGATGACTGAAGCTTTCTTT.

V and J are TRBV9 and TRBJ1-6, with a weak D call TRBD1 (5 bases). The CDR3 loop spans 17 amino acids. Trimming took 3 bases from V and 1 from J, leaving 14 bases between them. Germline CDR1 reads SGDLS; CDR2 reads YYNGEE. The CDR3 nucleotides read TGTGCCAGCAGCGCGTCAGGGAGTCCGTCCTATAATTCACCCCTCCACTTT. This translates into CASSASGSPSYNSPLHF.

The rearrangement uses TRBV29-1 and TRBJ2-3, with D perhaps being TRBD1 or TRBD2 (7 bases each). Germline V gene lookup returns CDR1 SQVTM and CDR2 ANQGSEA. V shed 7 bases and J shed 0 bases, with 17 bases lying between them. CDR3 length: 15 amino acids. CDR3 in DNA: TGCAGCGGGGAGGGGGCAGGCCCTAGCACAGATACGCAGTATTTT. This gives the protein CSGEGAGPSTDTQYF.

The sample holds a few counts of this clone. The rearrangement links TRBV7-9 to TRBJ1-4, with TRBD1 matching over 7 bases. Losses at the gene ends were 6 bases for V and 8 bases for J; bases not matched to a gene: 9. The CDR3 extends over 14 amino acids. Germline CDR1 and CDR2: SEHNR and FQNEAQ (reference sequence). The DNA for the CDR3 is TGTGCCAGCAGACAAGCAGGGGGGAGCGAAAAACTGTTTTTT. This sequence encodes CASRQAGGSEKLFF.

This clone came up a few times. The chain links TRBV30 to TRBJ1-4, with no clear D. V was cut by 6 bases and J by 5 bases, with 19 bases left in between. There are 15 residues in the CDR3. The germline CDR1 and CDR2 sequences are GTSNPN and SVGIG (reference sequence). The CDR3 bases are TGTGCCTGCTGGACGCGGGCGGCCGTGAATGAAAAACTGTTTTTT. Its protein is CACWTRAAVNEKLFF. Full variable domain (remainder filled in from reference TRBV30 and TRBJ1-4): SQTIHQWPATLVQPVGSPLSLECTVEGTSNPNLYWYRQAAGRGLQLLFYSVGIGQISSEVPQNLSASRPQDRQFILSSKKLLLSDSGFYLCACWTRAAVNEKLFFGSGTQLSVL.

The chain recombines TRBV27 with TRBJ1-1; D is undetermined. This CDR3 region has 14 residues. Trimming pared 2 bases from V and 0 bases from J, leaving 7 bases between. The V gene's germline CDR1 is MNHEY and CDR2 SMNVEV (reference sequence). Here the CDR3 DNA reads TGTGCCAGCAGTTTAGGGTATCTGAACACTGAAGCTTTCTTT. Translated: CASSLGYLNTEAFF.

V and J are TRBV2 and TRBJ1-5; 7 bases fit TRBD1. This CDR3 spans 13 amino acids. V trimming: 8 bases; J trimming: 6 bases; junction bases outside the gene matches: 7. Per the germline V gene, CDR1 is SNHLY and CDR2 is FYNNEI. The CDR3 region is CASESTGAQPQHF. CDR3 sequence (DNA): TGTGCCAGCGAATCCACAGGGGCTCAGCCCCAGCATTTT.

The chain joins TRBV7-9 to TRBJ1-1, with 8 bases lining up with TRBD1. The CDR3 consists of 15 residues. V shed 5 bases, J shed 2 bases, and the junction held 7 bases outside the gene matches. Per the germline V gene, CDR1 is SEHNR and CDR2 is FQNEAQ (reference sequence). The CDR3 protein is CASSEPGTGNTEAFF. The CDR3 coding sequence is TGTGCCAGCAGCGAGCCCGGGACAGGTAACACTGAAGCTTTCTTT.

The J gene is TRBJ2-7, the V gene TRBV19, with D possibly being TRBD2 (6 bases). V lost 4 bases, J lost 4 bases, and 14 bases lay in between. CDR3 length: 14 amino acids. The germline CDR1 and CDR2 sequences are LNHDA and SQIVND (reference sequence). CDR3 sequence reads: CASSTGTLGYEQYF. Here the CDR3 DNA reads TGTGCCAGTAGTACGGGGACTCTCGGGTACGAGCAGTACTTC.

The CDR3 protein is CASSFLPSGANVLTF. CDR3 bases: TGTGCCAGCAGCTTCCTCCCCTCTGGGGCCAACGTCCTGACTTTC. This chain links TRBV7-3 with TRBJ2-6; D remains ambiguous. The CDR3 is 15 residues long. The V gene lost 3 bases and the J gene lost 0 bases, with 6 bases spanning the gap. Germline V gene data show CDR1 as SGHTA and CDR2 as FQGTGA. Filled out from reference TRBV7-3 and TRBJ2-6, the complete variable domain reads GAGVSQTPSNKVTEKGKYVELRCDPISGHTALYWYRQSLGQGPEFLIYFQGTGAADDSGLPNDRFFAVRPEGSVSTLKIQRTERGDSAVYLCASSFLPSGANVLTFGAGSRLTVL.